The 15 T cell receptor beta chains below come from one sample, sequenced in a study of blood T cell repertoires in COVID-19 (dated by TCRdb to between 2020 and 2021). The library was built by means of the immunoSEQ multiplex PCR assay. TCRdb holds this immuneACCESS table with in-frame rearrangements only. Some clones are missing; in checked studies, unresolved V genes explain under half, and the rest has no known cause. A total of over 150,000 clones appear in this sample, around 84% of them only once. The ten largest clonotypes hold about 7% of the sample. Sequencing used peripheral blood. These receptors were obtained from a man in his forties or fifties with active or convalescent COVID-19.

The chain couples TRBV6-5 to TRBJ1-5, with D uncertain. CDR3 size: 13 residues. CDR1 and CDR2 (germline): MNHEY, SVGAGI. V shed 2 bases and J shed 5 bases, with 7 bases lying between them. This chain's CDR3 is CASSYDSYQPQHF. DNA of the CDR3: TGTGCCAGCAGTTACGACTCTTATCAGCCCCAGCATTTT.

The chain combines TRBV7-3 with TRBJ2-1, with 12 positions matching TRBD2. This CDR3 has 14 amino acids. CDR1 is SGHTA, CDR2 FQGTGA, per germline. The trim removed 6 bases at V and 10 bases at J, leaving 7 bases unmatched. The CDR3 nucleotides are TGTGCCAGCAGTCCGACTAGCGGGAGCGGGGAGCAGTTCTTC. The encoded protein is CASSPTSGSGEQFF.

The V gene is TRBV10-3, the J gene TRBJ1-1, with TRBD1 as a possible D gene (5 bases). The CDR3 is 15 amino acids. Trimming left V 4 bases short and J 4 bases short, with 16 bases between. Per the germline V gene, CDR1 is ENHRY and CDR2 is SYGVKD. The CDR3: CAISGSGILSTEAFF. In DNA, the CDR3 is TGTGCCATCAGTGGATCAGGGATATTAAGCACTGAAGCTTTCTTT.

This chain joins TRBV6-5 and TRBJ2-1; 7 nucleotides agree with TRBD2. Germline V CDR1 and CDR2: MNHEY, SVGAGI. The CDR3 extends over 14 amino acids. The trim removed 0 bases at V and 9 bases at J, leaving 5 bases unmatched. Written as DNA, the CDR3 is TGTGCCAGCAGTTACTCTCGGACTAGAGTTGAGCAGTTCTTC. Protein: CASSYSRTRVEQFF.

This clone was detected only a few times. The chain couples TRBV7-9 to TRBJ2-3; 15 bases are a match to TRBD2. The CDR3 length is 17 residues. The germline CDR1 and CDR2 sequences are SEHNR and FQNEAQ (reference sequence). V gave up 2 bases and J gave up 6 bases; unmatched junction bases: 6. The CDR3 spells CASSLPGLAGGLDTQYF. Written as DNA, the CDR3 is TGTGCCAGCAGCTTACCCGGACTAGCGGGGGGGCTGGATACGCAGTATTTT. The full variable domain, completed using reference TRBV7-9 and TRBJ2-3, is DTGVSQNPRHKITKRGQNVTFRCDPISEHNRLYWYRQTLGQGPEFLTYFQNEAQLEKSRLLSDRFSAERPKGSFSTLEIQRTEQGDSAMYLCASSLPGLAGGLDTQYFGPGTRLTVL.

The chain is built from TRBV4-3 and TRBJ2-3; D gene uncertain. The V and J ends lost 4 bases and 0 bases respectively, with 11 bases between them. The CDR3 runs to 15 residues. In germline, CDR1 is LGHNA, CDR2 YSLEER. The CDR3 nucleotides read TGCGCCAGCAGCCGAGGCTGGTTTAGCACAGATACGCAGTATTTT. Translation: CASSRGWFSTDTQYF.

The J gene is TRBJ2-5, the V gene TRBV15; the match to TRBD1 covers 10 bases. The germline gives CDR1 LNHNV, CDR2 YYDKDF (reference sequence). The trim removed 0 bases at V and 5 bases at J, leaving 9 bases unmatched. The CDR3 is 17 residues long. In DNA form, the CDR3 reads TGTGCCACCAGCAGAGAAACCGGGACAGGGGTTCGGGAGACCCAGTACTTC. Its protein is CATSRETGTGVRETQYF.

The chain joins TRBV4-2 to TRBJ1-2, with unresolved D. V lost 1 base and J 1 base, leaving 10 bases between the germline ends. CDR3 length equals 15 residues. Germline CDR1 LGHNA, CDR2 YNFKEQ. The CDR3 region is CASSQAGSGNYGYTF. CDR3 coding DNA: TGTGCCAGCAGCCAAGCAGGCAGTGGTAACTATGGCTACACCTTC.

This chain links TRBV5-4 with TRBJ2-5; 13 nucleotides match TRBD2. The germline gives CDR1 SGHNT, CDR2 YYREEE (reference sequence). After removal of 5 bases from V and 5 bases from J, the junction contained 3 bases not matched to a gene. This CDR3 spans 14 amino acids. In DNA, the CDR3 is TGTGCCAGCAGTGCGACTAGCGGGGGGGAGACCCAGTACTTC. Amino acids: CASSATSGGETQYF.

The chain employs TRBV9 and TRBJ2-7; a weak D match, TRBD2 (5 bases). The CDR3 is 14 residues long. Germline-derived CDR1 and CDR2 are SGDLS and YYNGEE. Trimming left V 0 bases short and J 7 bases short, with 14 bases between. CDR3 region: CASSVARRSEEQYF. Written as DNA, the CDR3 is TGTGCCAGCAGCGTAGCTAGGCGTAGCGAGGAGCAGTACTTC.

This chain links TRBV4-1 with TRBJ2-5; 10 nucleotides align to TRBD2. The CDR3 spans 21 residues. Unmatched junction bases numbered 20, after V lost 2 bases and J lost 2 bases. CDR1 MGHRA and CDR2 YSYEKL come from the germline V gene. DNA of the CDR3: TGCGCCAGCAGCCAACCGCCCTTGGGGACTAGCGTGACTTATGATCAAGAGACCCAGTACTTC. It specifies CASSQPPLGTSVTYDQETQYF.

The chain employs TRBV25-1 and TRBJ2-5; possibly TRBD1 for D (6 bases). This CDR3 spans 13 amino acids. The V and J ends lost 3 bases and 5 bases respectively, with 10 bases between them. Germline V CDR1 and CDR2: MGHDK, SYGVNS. The CDR3 loop reads CASSDGGRETQYF. The CDR3 DNA sequence: TGTGCCAGCAGTGATGGGGGCCGGGAGACCCAGTACTTC.

This clone appeared once. Additional DNA sequences in this sample encode the identical CDR3. This chain links TRBV6-5 with TRBJ1-2, with a tentative D call TRBD1 (6 bases). The V gene lost 6 bases and the J gene lost 0 bases, with 8 bases spanning the gap. The CDR3 covers 13 residues. The germline V gene encodes CDR1 MNHEY and CDR2 SVGAGI. The CDR3 loop reads CASRTGTNYGYTF. The CDR3 DNA sequence: TGTGCCAGCAGAACAGGGACTAACTATGGCTACACCTTC.

This clone came up once. The rearrangement links TRBV24-1 to TRBJ2-3; 10 positions match TRBD2. With V trimmed by 0 bases and J by 3 bases, 8 bases remained unmatched. From germline, CDR1 is KGHDR and CDR2 SFDVKD. CDR3 length: 18 residues. For the CDR3, the DNA is TGTGCCACCAGTGATTTGTCGCCTAGCGGGAGCGGGACAGATACGCAGTATTTT. Encoded protein: CATSDLSPSGSGTDTQYF.

This chain links TRBV4-3 with TRBJ2-2; the D gene is possibly TRBD2 (5 bases). The CDR3 is 13 residues long. V lost 3 bases to trimming and J lost 5 bases, with 7 bases between them. Looked up from germline, CDR1 is LGHNA and CDR2 is YSLEER. The CDR3 spells CASSQTGTGELFF. The CDR3 region has the DNA TGCGCCAGCAGCCAGACGGGAACCGGGGAGCTGTTTTTT.